The rows below give T cell receptor beta chains drawn from one sample of a study of blood T cells in healthy people across ages. TCRdb analysed the 5' RACE reads with MiXCR anew, one entry per CDR3 protein. This table has 500,000 to 550,000 distinct CDR3 sequences, around 24% appearing once. The sample was also reused in another study, on T cells of mothers and their children.

The sequenced sample was blood. The source is a boy between 10 and 17 years old in good health. Both conserved end residues are part of each CDR3. D genes are given only for firm matches. Size values are once, few and many counts, or a class for expanded clones, and some rows have none.

J: TRBJ2-4; V: TRBV20-1; D: TRBD2; size: few; CDR3: CSALRTSGGALAKNIQYF; DNA: TGCAGTGCCCTCCGAACTAGCGGGGGGGCCTTGGCCAAAAACATTCAGTACTTC
J: TRBJ2-4; V: TRBV7-6; D: TRBD2; size: .; CDR3: CASSLEVAGGGNIQYF; DNA: TGTGCCAGCAGCTTAGAAGTAGCGGGAGGGGGGAACATTCAGTACTTC
J: TRBJ2-1; V: TRBV7-2; D: .; size: .; CDR3: CASSSRQFYNEQFF; DNA: TGTGCCAGCAGCTCCCGACAGTTCTACAATGAGCAGTTCTTC
J: TRBJ2-1; V: TRBV19; D: .; size: .; CDR3: CASSMPPGEVVNNEQFF; DNA: TGTGCCAGTAGTATGCCACCAGGGGAAGTGGTCAACAATGAGCAGTTCTTC
J: TRBJ1-4; V: TRBV28; D: TRBD1; size: .; CDR3: CATRPGQGGEKLFF; DNA: TGTGCCACCCGCCCGGGACAGGGTGGAGAAAAACTGTTTTTT
J: TRBJ2-1; V: TRBV11-2; D: TRBD2; size: .; CDR3: CASSEGPREPYNEQFF; DNA: TGTGCCAGCAGTGAAGGGCCGCGGGAGCCCTACAATGAGCAGTTCTTC
J: TRBJ2-4; V: TRBV5-1; D: .; size: few; CDR3: CASSLGGGTTGLAKNIQYF; DNA: TGCGCCAGCAGCTTGGGTGGCGGGACGACTGGATTAGCCAAAAACATTCAGTACTTC
J: TRBJ2-4; V: TRBV7-9; D: TRBD2; size: .; CDR3: CASSHERGGFSKNIQYF; DNA: TGTGCCAGCAGCCACGAGCGGGGGGGCTTCTCCAAAAACATTCAGTACTTC
J: TRBJ2-6; V: TRBV28; D: .; size: few; CDR3: CASSPSRPPALAPSSGANVLTF; DNA: TGTGCCAGCAGTCCCTCTAGGCCCCCTGCTCTAGCGCCGAGCTCGGGGGCCAACGTCCTGACTTTC
J: TRBJ2-7; V: TRBV10-3; D: TRBD2; size: few; CDR3: CAIAGLGDSYEQYF; DNA: TGTGCCATCGCGGGACTAGGGGACTCCTACGAGCAGTACTTC
J: TRBJ2-5; V: TRBV5-1; D: .; size: few; CDR3: CASSSTATSQETQYF; DNA: TGCGCCAGCAGCTCTACAGCGACCTCCCAAGAGACCCAGTACTTC
J: TRBJ2-3; V: TRBV30; D: .; size: .; CDR3: CAWKGITDTQYF; DNA: TGTGCCTGGAAAGGGATTACAGATACGCAGTATTTT
J: TRBJ2-7; V: TRBV27; D: .; size: .; CDR3: CASSPRGSEQYF; DNA: TGTGCCAGCAGTCCGAGGGGGAGCGAGCAGTACTTC
J: TRBJ2-1; V: TRBV5-6; D: TRBD2; size: .; CDR3: CAGSLATSGNYNEQFF; DNA: TGTGCCGGCAGCTTGGCTACTAGCGGGAACTACAATGAGCAGTTCTTC
J: TRBJ1-1; V: TRBV9; D: .; size: .; CDR3: CASSVVVQGEAFF; DNA: TGTGCCAGCAGCGTAGTTGTCCAGGGAGAAGCTTTCTTT
J: TRBJ2-4; V: TRBV7-8; D: .; size: many; CDR3: CASSPSGAAKNIQYF; DNA: TGTGCCAGCAGCCCCTCGGGGGCCGCCAAAAACATTCAGTACTTC
J: TRBJ1-4; V: TRBV7-2; D: .; size: few; CDR3: CASSQDHTNEKLFF; DNA: TGTGCCAGCAGTCAAGACCACACTAATGAAAAACTGTTTTTT
J: TRBJ1-1; V: TRBV6-2/TRBV6-3; D: .; size: few; CDR3: CASSPGLPNTEAFF; DNA: TGTGCCAGCAGCCCGGGACTCCCGAACACTGAAGCTTTCTTT
J: TRBJ1-5; V: TRBV3-1; D: .; size: .; CDR3: CASSQGEGFQPQHF; DNA: TGTGCCAGCAGCCAAGGGGAGGGTTTTCAGCCCCAGCATTTT
J: TRBJ2-7; V: TRBV29-1; D: TRBD2; size: .; CDR3: CSAASGGSSYEQYF; DNA: TGCAGCGCGGCTAGCGGGGGTAGCTCCTACGAGCAGTACTTC
J: TRBJ2-7; V: TRBV13; D: .; size: .; CDR3: CASSPTNQYEQYF; DNA: TGTGCCAGCAGCCCCACAAATCAGTACGAGCAGTACTTC
J: TRBJ1-6; V: TRBV7-2; D: .; size: .; CDR3: CASSQGQTIYNSPLHF; DNA: TGTGCCAGCAGCCAAGGACAGACTATCTATAATTCGCCCCTCCACTTT
J: TRBJ1-2; V: TRBV4-2; D: .; size: .; CDR3: CASSQVFHLDDYGYTF; DNA: TGTGCCAGCAGCCAAGTTTTCCATTTGGACGACTATGGCTACACCTTC
J: TRBJ2-1; V: TRBV13; D: .; size: .; CDR3: CASSLVSGAGLEQFF; DNA: TGTGCCAGCAGCTTAGTATCGGGAGCAGGCCTTGAGCAGTTCTTC
J: TRBJ2-3; V: TRBV29-1; D: .; size: .; CDR3: CSVNRAAGTDTQYF; DNA: TGCAGCGTTAATAGGGCGGCTGGCACAGATACGCAGTATTTT
J: TRBJ1-6; V: TRBV7-2; D: .; size: few; CDR3: CASNQLGRSSYNSPLHF; DNA: TGTGCCAGCAACCAACTGGGACGGAGCTCCTATAATTCACCCCTCCACTTT
J: TRBJ2-3; V: TRBV29-1; D: .; size: few; CDR3: CSALDGGLTDTQYF; DNA: TGCAGCGCACTGGATGGAGGCCTGACAGATACGCAGTATTTT
J: TRBJ1-1; V: TRBV9; D: TRBD1; size: few; CDR3: CASSVEAGGTEAFF; DNA: TGTGCCAGCAGCGTAGAGGCAGGGGGCACTGAAGCTTTCTTT
J: TRBJ2-1; V: TRBV15; D: .; size: few; CDR3: CATSLFGREQFF; DNA: TGTGCCACCAGCCTTTTCGGACGTGAGCAGTTCTTC
J: TRBJ2-7; V: TRBV11-1; D: TRBD2; size: .; CDR3: CATGETSAYEQYF; DNA: TGTGCCACAGGAGAGACTAGCGCCTACGAGCAGTACTTC
J: TRBJ2-5; V: TRBV5-6; D: TRBD2; size: few; CDR3: CASTGASGSEETQYF; DNA: TGTGCCAGCACCGGGGCTAGCGGGAGTGAAGAGACCCAGTACTTC
J: TRBJ2-3; V: TRBV20-1; D: .; size: .; CDR3: CSARKAGGHTADTQYF; DNA: TGCAGTGCTAGAAAGGCAGGGGGGCACACGGCAGATACGCAGTATTTT